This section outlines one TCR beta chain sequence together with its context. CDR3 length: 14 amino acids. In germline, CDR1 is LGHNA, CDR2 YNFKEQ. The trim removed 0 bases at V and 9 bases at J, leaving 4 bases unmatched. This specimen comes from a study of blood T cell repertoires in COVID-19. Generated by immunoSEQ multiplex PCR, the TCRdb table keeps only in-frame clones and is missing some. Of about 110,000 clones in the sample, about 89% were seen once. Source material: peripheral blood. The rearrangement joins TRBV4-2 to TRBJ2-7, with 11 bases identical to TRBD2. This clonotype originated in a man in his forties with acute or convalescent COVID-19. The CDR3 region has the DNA TGTGCCAGCAGCCAAGATCGACTAGCGGGGCGGCAGTACTTC. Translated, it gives CASSQDRLAGRQYF.